This TCR beta chain emerged from a study of blood T cells in healthy people across ages. Remarks on this clonotype: Antigen specificity is unknown.

Study observations and caveats: It was not known whether donors were CMV positive (a possible confounder of expanded clonotype changes).

The CDR3 is made up of 17 amino acids. Trimming cost V 0 bases and J 0 bases; bases outside gene matches: 4. CDR1 DFQATT and CDR2 SNEGSKA come from the germline V gene (reference sequence). Primers used in a second PCR of roughly 6 to 11 cycles were a sample-barcoded 5' primer and a J-beta primer mix. Tagging of each cDNA molecule was performed by a template-switch adaptor with 12 random nucleotides. One entry per CDR3 protein, called by TCRdb with MiXCR from the 5' RACE reads. Altogether around 500,000 distinct CDR3 sequences are present, approximately 26% being singletons, with the ten largest covering approximately 3.6%. This same sample was also part of a study on T cells of mothers and their children. This second study says: There was no detection of any persistent microchimeric T cell clones.

The origin of this receptor is a boy between 2 and 10 years old in good health. This chain connects TRBV20-1 to TRBJ2-7; 14 nucleotides agree with TRBD2. Sequences were obtained from blood. This chain's CDR3 is CSARDPGLAGVSYEQYF. The CDR3 nucleotides are TGCAGTGCTAGAGATCCGGGACTAGCGGGAGTCTCCTACGAGCAGTACTTC.